This entry lists 9 T cell receptor beta chains sequenced from one sample in a study of technical replicates of blood from a handful of donors. Data came from immunoSEQ multiplex PCR; TCRdb stores just in-frame clones and leaves some out. The repertoire includes approximately 69,000 clones, approximately 88% of them detected once, and roughly 4.8% sits in the top ten. Specimen: PBMCs. Source of these receptors: a human donor in good health. Some clones in this sample may be carry-over from other donors' samples.

The sample holds one count of this clone. The chain couples TRBV7-3 to TRBJ2-2, with TRBD2 identical over 11 bases. Germline CDR1 reads SGHTA; CDR2 reads FQGTGA. Germline trimming cut 4 bases from V and 0 bases from J; bases unmatched to any gene: 1. This CDR3 has 16 amino acids. DNA of the CDR3: TGTGCCAGCAGCTCTAGCGGGAGGTCGAACACCGGGGAGCTGTTTTTT. It specifies CASSSSGRSNTGELFF. The whole variable domain, filled in from reference TRBV7-3 and TRBJ2-2, reads GAGVSQTPSNKVTEKGKYVELRCDPISGHTALYWYRQSLGQGPEFLIYFQGTGAADDSGLPNDRFFAVRPEGSVSTLKIQRTERGDSAVYLCASSSSGRSNTGELFFGEGSRLTVL.

The J gene is TRBJ2-3, the V gene TRBV30; the match to TRBD1 covers 7 bases. With V trimmed by 0 bases and J by 5 bases, 5 bases remained unmatched. Germline V gene data show CDR1 as GTSNPN and CDR2 as SVGIG (reference sequence). The CDR3 is made up of 14 amino acids. In DNA, the CDR3 is TGTGCCTGGAGTGTTGGGACAGACGGAGATACGCAGTATTTT. It translates to CAWSVGTDGDTQYF.

This clone was seen just once. The rearrangement uses TRBV4-2 and TRBJ2-1; 10 nucleotides match TRBD2. This CDR3 is built from 16 residues. J gave up 9 bases and V 8 bases, and 16 bases lay outside the gene matches. The germline V gene has CDR1 LGHNA and CDR2 YNFKEQ. The CDR3 protein is CASGERGGDGSGEQFF. The CDR3 DNA sequence: TGTGCCAGCGGGGAGCGGGGGGGGGACGGGTCCGGTGAGCAGTTCTTC.

This sequence joins TRBV18 and TRBJ1-4; 8 nucleotides match TRBD1. V lost 5 bases, J lost 7 bases, and 6 bases stayed unmatched. Germline V gene sequence: CDR1 KGHSH, CDR2 LQKENI. This CDR3 has 14 amino acids. The CDR3 spells CASSRAGGLEKLFF. CDR3 bases: TGTGCCAGCTCAAGGGCAGGGGGCCTTGAAAAACTGTTTTTT. The variable domain in full, with the rest retrieved from reference TRBV18 and TRBJ1-4, is NAGVMQNPRHLVRRRGQEARLRCSPMKGHSHVYWYRQLPEEGLKFMVYLQKENIIDESGMPKERFSAEFPKEGPSILRIQQVVRGDSAAYFCASSRAGGLEKLFFGSGTQLSVL.

This clone was observed a single time. V gene TRBV5-4 combines with J gene TRBJ2-7; the D is unclear. V was trimmed by 0 bases and J by 4 bases, leaving 5 bases between them. This CDR3 region has 12 residues. The germline gives CDR1 SGHNT, CDR2 YYREEE (reference sequence). The CDR3 loop is CASSLAPYEQYF. In nucleotides, the CDR3 is TGTGCCAGCAGCTTGGCCCCTTACGAGCAGTACTTC.

About this clone itself: One junction end does not reproduce the germline sequence, and a read error may be involved. V gene TRBV7-9 combines with J gene TRBJ1-5; D not certain. Germline V gene sequence: CDR1 SEHNR, CDR2 FQNEAQ (reference sequence). This CDR3 is 9 amino acids long. Here the CDR3 DNA reads TGTGCCAGCAGCCACGTCCGGGATTTT. Its translation is CASSHVRDF.

The rearrangement uses TRBV6-4 and TRBJ2-1; D may be TRBD1 (6 bases). The V end was cut by 3 bases, the J end by 9 bases, with 15 bases between. The germline V gene encodes CDR1 MRHNA and CDR2 SNTAGT. This CDR3 has 14 amino acids. The CDR3 sequence is CASSEGASTSEQFF. Here the CDR3 DNA reads TGTGCCAGCAGTGAGGGGGCTAGCACCAGTGAGCAGTTCTTC.

The chain employs TRBV11-2 and TRBJ1-6; 7 bases agree with TRBD1. CDR3 length equals 16 residues. Losses at the gene ends were 4 bases for V and 7 bases for J; bases not matched to a gene: 10. CDR1 is SGHAT, CDR2 FQNNGV, per germline. This CDR3 reads CASSSLRQGRNSPLHF. CDR3 in DNA: TGTGCCAGCAGCTCCCTCCGACAGGGACGAAATTCACCCCTCCACTTT.

This sequence joins TRBV4-3 and TRBJ2-7; the D is unclear. This CDR3 is built from 14 residues. Trimming left V 0 bases short and J 3 bases short, with 9 bases between. Germline assignment: CDR1 LGHNA and CDR2 YSLEER. CDR3 amino acids: CASSQERRLYEQYF. As DNA, the CDR3 is TGCGCCAGCAGCCAAGAGAGGCGCCTCTACGAGCAGTACTTC.